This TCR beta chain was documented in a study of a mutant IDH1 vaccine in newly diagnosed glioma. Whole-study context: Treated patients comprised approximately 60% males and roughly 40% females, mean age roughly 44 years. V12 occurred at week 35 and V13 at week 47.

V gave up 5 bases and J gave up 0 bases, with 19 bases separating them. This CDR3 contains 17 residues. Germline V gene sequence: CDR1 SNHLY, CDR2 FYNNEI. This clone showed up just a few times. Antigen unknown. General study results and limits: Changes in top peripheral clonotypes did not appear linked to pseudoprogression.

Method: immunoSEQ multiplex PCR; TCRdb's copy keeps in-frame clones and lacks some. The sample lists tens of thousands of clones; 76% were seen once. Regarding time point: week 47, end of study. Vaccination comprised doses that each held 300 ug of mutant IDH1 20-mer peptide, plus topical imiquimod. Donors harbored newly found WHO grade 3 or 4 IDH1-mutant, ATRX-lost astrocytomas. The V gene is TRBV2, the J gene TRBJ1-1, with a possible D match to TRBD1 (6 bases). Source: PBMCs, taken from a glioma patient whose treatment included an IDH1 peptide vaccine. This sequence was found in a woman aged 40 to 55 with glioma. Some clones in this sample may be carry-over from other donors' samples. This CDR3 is CASSTRPTGRLNTEAFF. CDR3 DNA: TGTGCCAGCAGTACTCGTCCCACAGGGAGACTGAACACTGAAGCTTTCTTT.